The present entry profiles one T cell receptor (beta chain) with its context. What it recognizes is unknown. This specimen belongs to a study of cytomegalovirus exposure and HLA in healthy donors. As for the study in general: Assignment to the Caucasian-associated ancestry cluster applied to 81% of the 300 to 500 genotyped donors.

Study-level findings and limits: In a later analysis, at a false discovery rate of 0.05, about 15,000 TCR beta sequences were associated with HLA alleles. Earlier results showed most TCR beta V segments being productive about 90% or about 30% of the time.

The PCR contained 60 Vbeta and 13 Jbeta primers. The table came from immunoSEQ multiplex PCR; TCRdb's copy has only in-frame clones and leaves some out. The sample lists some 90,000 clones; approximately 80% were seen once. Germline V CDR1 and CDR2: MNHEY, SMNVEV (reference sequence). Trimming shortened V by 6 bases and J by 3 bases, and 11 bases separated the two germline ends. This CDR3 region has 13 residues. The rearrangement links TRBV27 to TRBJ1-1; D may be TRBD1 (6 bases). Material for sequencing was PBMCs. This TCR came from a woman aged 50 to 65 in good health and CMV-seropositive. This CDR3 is CASSLQGYTEAFF. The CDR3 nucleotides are TGTGCCAGCAGCTTACAGGGCTACACTGAAGCTTTCTTT.